In this sample, the clone carrying this T cell receptor beta chain turned up once. What it binds is unknown. The sample belongs to a study of cytomegalovirus exposure and HLA in healthy donors. General study points: Cytomegalovirus-associated status was assigned to some 160 TCR beta chains. First-cohort TCR clusters were later found to tend to co-occur in the approximately 120 validation repertoires. The dataset shows that most TCR sequences were rare, while some public TCRs occurred in many donors.

The V and J ends lost 1 base and 7 bases, in that order; junction bases with no gene match: 10. Germline V gives CDR1 LNHDA, CDR2 SQIVND (reference sequence). The CDR3 runs 16 residues. Clones were sequenced by immunoSEQ multiplex PCR, and TCRdb holds only the in-frame ones, with some missing. This table holds some 210,000 clones, roughly 87% found once. The rearrangement uses TRBV19 and TRBJ2-1; 7 bases agree with TRBD2. The source material was PBMCs. The sequence was obtained from a woman aged 18-35 years in good health and CMV-seropositive. This CDR3 is CASSIAGGLYGNEQFF. The CDR3 DNA reads TGTGCCAGTAGTATAGCGGGAGGTTTATATGGAAATGAGCAGTTCTTC.